The text below deals with one T cell receptor (beta chain). Its antigen is unknown. Trimming took 2 bases from V and 4 from J, leaving 9 bases between them. The germline gives CDR1 LGHNA, CDR2 YNFKEQ. CDR3 length: 13 residues. Study conclusions and caveats: The larger-cohort validation was restricted to a single TCR beta V-J rearrangement rather than whole repertoires. Tumor memory CD4+ T cell TCR gene usage was found to cluster with blood and lymph node memory CD4+ cells and with lymph node naive CD4+ cells.

TCRdb reprocessed the 5' RACE reads with MiXCR, giving one entry per CDR3 protein. Counted here are 55,000 to 80,000 distinct CDR3 sequences, 20% to 25% occurring once; the ten biggest clones make up approximately 3.1%. This receptor was obtained from a female donor with breast cancer. The chain uses TRBV4-2 and TRBJ2-7; TRBD1 might be the D (5 bases). Material for sequencing was memory CD4+ T cells sorted from a lymph node. Stated subset: memory CD4+ T cells, CD4+CD45RO+CD25-. This CDR3 is CASSQSAGYEQYF. The CDR3 DNA sequence: TGTGCCAGCAGCCAATCGGCAGGGTACGAGCAGTACTTC.